The clone carrying this T cell receptor (beta chain) has a handful of counts. The antigen remains undetermined. This record comes from a study of T cell repertoires in cytomegalovirus infection. Study outcomes and limitations: Carriers of CMV and the relevant HLA type were discriminated by public TCR beta frequency.

The CDR3 contains 18 residues. Trimming left V 3 bases short and J 3 bases short, with 24 bases between. Per the germline V gene, CDR1 is ENHRY and CDR2 is SYGVKD. One entry per CDR3 protein results from TCRdb running MiXCR on the reads. The sample yields a few hundred thousand distinct CDR3 sequences, roughly 17% seen once. The sample was PBMCs. This sequence was found in a human donor in good health (CMV status not recorded). Some clones in this sample may be carry-over from other donors' samples. The genes are TRBV10-3 and TRBJ2-7; the D is unclear. The DNA for the CDR3 is TGTGCCATCAGTGACCCCCCCGGGTTTCCTTTTGATCACTACGAGCAGTACTTC. Amino acid sequence: CAISDPPGFPFDHYEQYF.